This T cell receptor (beta chain) is drawn from a study of T-cell memory formation after mild COVID-19 (dated by TCRdb to 2020 to 2022). Describing the broader study: Most TCR sequence clusters were specific to one of the two donors. The cohort comprised two young, previously healthy adult volunteers, one female and one male. In a couple of donors, T-cell clones that expanded and contracted after mild COVID-19 were followed by sequencing TCRalpha and TCRbeta repertoires longitudinally. Overall results and qualifications from the work: The study covered only a couple of mild cases, and larger cohorts including severe cases with pre-infection samples were considered necessary. Whether the second-wave clones peaking on day 37 were SARS-CoV-2 specific was not confirmed. Contracting CD4+ clones appeared mostly in the CM and EM memory subsets, whereas CD8+ clones were enriched in EMRA. From day 15 to 85, contracting clones showed balanced CD4/CD8 phenotypes, whereas a second wave of clones that expanded from day 15 to 37 leaned towards CD4+. Some responding clones were detected in pre-infection memory, which suggested that pre-existing cross-reactive memory T cells had joined the SARS-CoV-2 response.

Reads for this sample came from an Illumina NovaSeq 6000. Using 5'RACE with constant-segment primers, TCRalpha and TCRbeta cDNA libraries were constructed, with sample barcodes and unique molecular identifiers added in the process. RNA was extracted from every sample with Trizol reagent. Amplification of the libraries took two PCR steps, and the second step added a second sample barcode plus Illumina TruSeq adapters. Libraries were sequenced on an Illumina NovaSeq with 2 x 150 bp paired-end reads. The original pipeline was this. With migec v1.2.7, reads were demultiplexed and then collapsed into UMI-guided consensus sequences. Using mixcr v2.1.11, UMI consensuses were aligned to TRA and TRB V and J templates and then assembled into clonotypes. Clonotypes were classified as expanded or contracted when called significant by both edgeR and NoisET, with noise models trained on biological replicates. For edgeR calls, the cutoffs were a false discovery rate-adjusted p below 0.01 and a log2 fold-change threshold of 1. As an exploratory analysis of dynamics, PCA with hierarchical clustering was applied to max-normalized trajectories of the 1000 most abundant clonotypes. The CD4 or CD8 phenotype of responding clones was assigned using the separately sequenced CD4+ and CD8+ repertoires. TCRdb cleaned the public reads at Q25 with fastp, built clones with MiXCR and kept in-frame beta chains. Records with the same CDR3 protein are collapsed into one entry carrying the most frequent genes and DNA. None of the V and J calls come from the authors' own analysis; TCRdb made them. This sample holds fewer than 400,000 distinct CDR3 sequences; approximately 15% were observed only once. Jointly, the top ten make up 20% to 25% of the sample.

Regarding this clonotype: Its antigen specificity is not known. Per-nucleotide qualities are absent, and no much larger clonotype sits a single base away.

V loses 6 bases, J loses 6 bases, and the germline ends lie 9 bases apart. Counted from cysteine to phenylalanine, this CDR3 has 12 amino acids. Only the CDR3 DNA is retained, 36 bases long and in frame from the first base. The germline V gene sets CDR1 to KGHDR and CDR2 to SFDVKD. PBMCs were isolated by Ficoll-Paque density gradient centrifugation. This sequence uses TRBV24-1 and TRBJ2-3; the D gene cannot be resolved reliably. The sequenced material came from PBMCs or a T cell subset sorted from them (not recorded which). The clonotype originates from a man between 18 and 29 years old who had mild COVID-19 (a few samples of this study predate the infection). The sample titles of this study are shuffled in the database, so cell type and time point are left out; the donor was told from shared clones. The CDR3 corresponds to CATSPRGDTQYF. The nucleotide sequence is given as TGTGCCACCAGTCCCCGTGGGGATACGCAGTATTTT.